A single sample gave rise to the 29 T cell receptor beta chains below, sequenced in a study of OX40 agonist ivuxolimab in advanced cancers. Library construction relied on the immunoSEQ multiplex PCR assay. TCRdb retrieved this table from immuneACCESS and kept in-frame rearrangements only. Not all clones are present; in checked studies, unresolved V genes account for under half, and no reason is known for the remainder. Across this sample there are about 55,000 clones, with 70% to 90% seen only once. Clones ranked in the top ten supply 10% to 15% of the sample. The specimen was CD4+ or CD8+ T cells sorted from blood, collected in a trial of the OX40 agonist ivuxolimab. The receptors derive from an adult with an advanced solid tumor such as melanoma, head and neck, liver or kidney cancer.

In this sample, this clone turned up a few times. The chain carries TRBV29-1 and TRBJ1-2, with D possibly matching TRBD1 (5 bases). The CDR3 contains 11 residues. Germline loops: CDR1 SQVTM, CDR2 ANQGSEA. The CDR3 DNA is TGCTTAGGGGCAGGGCAGGATGGCTACACCTTC. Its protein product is CLGAGQDGYTF. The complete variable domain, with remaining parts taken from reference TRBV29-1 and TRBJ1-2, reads SAVISQKPSRDICQRGTSLTIQCQVDSQVTMMFWYRQQPGQSLTLIATANQGSEATYESGFVIDKFPISRPNLTFSTLTVSNMSPEDSSIYLCLGAGQDGYTFGSGTRLTVV.

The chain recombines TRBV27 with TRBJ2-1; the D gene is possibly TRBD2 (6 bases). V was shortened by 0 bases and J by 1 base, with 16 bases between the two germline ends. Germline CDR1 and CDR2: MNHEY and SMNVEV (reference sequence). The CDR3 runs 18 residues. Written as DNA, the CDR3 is TGTGCCAGCAGTTTATCGTCGTATTCAGGGAGGTCCTACAATGAGCAGTTCTTC. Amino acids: CASSLSSYSGRSYNEQFF.

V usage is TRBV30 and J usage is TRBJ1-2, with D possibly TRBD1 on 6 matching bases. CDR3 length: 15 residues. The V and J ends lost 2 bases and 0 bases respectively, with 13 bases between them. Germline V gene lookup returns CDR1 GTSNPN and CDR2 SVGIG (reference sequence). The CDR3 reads CAWSIKGGSNYGYTF. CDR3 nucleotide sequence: TGTGCCTGGAGTATCAAAGGGGGATCTAACTATGGCTACACCTTC.

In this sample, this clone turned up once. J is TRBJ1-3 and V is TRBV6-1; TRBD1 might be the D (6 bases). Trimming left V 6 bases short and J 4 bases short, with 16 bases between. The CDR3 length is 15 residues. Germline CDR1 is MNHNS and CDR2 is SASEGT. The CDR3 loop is CASSLLGGPGNTIYF. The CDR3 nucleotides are TGTGCCAGCAGCTTGCTAGGGGGACCCGGAAACACCATATATTTT.

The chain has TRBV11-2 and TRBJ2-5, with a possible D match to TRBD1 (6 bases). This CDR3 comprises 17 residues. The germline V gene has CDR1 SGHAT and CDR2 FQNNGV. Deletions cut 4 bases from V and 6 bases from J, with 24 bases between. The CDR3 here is CASSSQGGAAEEKTQYF. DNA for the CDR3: TGTGCCAGCAGCTCGCAAGGGGGAGCGGCGGAGGAGAAGACCCAGTACTTC.

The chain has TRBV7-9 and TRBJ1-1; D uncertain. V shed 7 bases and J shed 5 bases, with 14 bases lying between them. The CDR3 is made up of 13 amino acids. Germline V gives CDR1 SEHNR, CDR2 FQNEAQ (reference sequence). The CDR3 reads CASILGRETEAFF. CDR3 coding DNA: TGTGCCAGCATCCTTGGGAGGGAAACTGAAGCTTTCTTT.

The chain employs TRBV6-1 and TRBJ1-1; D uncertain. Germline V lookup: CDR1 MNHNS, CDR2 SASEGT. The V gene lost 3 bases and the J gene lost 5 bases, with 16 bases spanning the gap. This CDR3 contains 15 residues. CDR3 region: CASSDYGFRGTEAFF. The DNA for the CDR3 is TGTGCCAGCAGTGATTACGGATTCCGGGGTACTGAAGCTTTCTTT.

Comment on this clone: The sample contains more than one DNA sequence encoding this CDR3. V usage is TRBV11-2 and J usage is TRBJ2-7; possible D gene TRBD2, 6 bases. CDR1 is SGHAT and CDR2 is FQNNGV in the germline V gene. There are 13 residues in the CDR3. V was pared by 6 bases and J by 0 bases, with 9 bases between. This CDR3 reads CASSWDSSYEQYV. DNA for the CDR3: TGTGCCAGCAGTTGGGACTCCTCCTACGAGCAGTACGTC.

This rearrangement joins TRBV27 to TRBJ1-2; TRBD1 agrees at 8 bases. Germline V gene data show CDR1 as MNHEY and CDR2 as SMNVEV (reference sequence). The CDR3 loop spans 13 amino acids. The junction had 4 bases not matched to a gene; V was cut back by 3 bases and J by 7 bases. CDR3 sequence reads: CASSFPTGVGYTF. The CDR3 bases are TGTGCCAGCAGTTTCCCGACAGGGGTTGGCTACACCTTC.

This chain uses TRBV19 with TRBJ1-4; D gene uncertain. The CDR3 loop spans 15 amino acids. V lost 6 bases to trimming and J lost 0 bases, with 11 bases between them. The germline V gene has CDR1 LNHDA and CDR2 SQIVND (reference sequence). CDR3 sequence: CASSTTAATNEKLFF. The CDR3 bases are TGTGCCAGTAGCACCACAGCCGCAACTAATGAAAAACTGTTTTTT.

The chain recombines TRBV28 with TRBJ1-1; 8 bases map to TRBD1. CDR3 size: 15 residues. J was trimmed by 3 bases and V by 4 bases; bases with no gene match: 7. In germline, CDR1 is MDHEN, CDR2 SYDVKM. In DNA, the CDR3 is TGTGCCAGCAGTTCCGGACAGGGATGGGACACTGAAGCTTTCTTT. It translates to CASSSGQGWDTEAFF.

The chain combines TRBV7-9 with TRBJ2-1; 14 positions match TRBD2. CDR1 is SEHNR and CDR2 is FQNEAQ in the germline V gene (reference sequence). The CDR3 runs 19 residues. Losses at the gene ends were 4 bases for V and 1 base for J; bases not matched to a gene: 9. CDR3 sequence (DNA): TGTGCCAGCAGCTCCCTTGGACTAGCGGGAGGTACGTCCTACAATGAGCAGTTCTTC. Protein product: CASSSLGLAGGTSYNEQFF.

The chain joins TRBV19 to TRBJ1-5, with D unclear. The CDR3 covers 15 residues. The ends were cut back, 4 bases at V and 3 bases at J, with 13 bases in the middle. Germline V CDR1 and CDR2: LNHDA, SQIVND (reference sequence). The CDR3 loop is CASSKGSLYNQPQHF. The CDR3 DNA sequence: TGTGCCAGTAGTAAAGGATCGCTTTACAATCAGCCCCAGCATTTT.

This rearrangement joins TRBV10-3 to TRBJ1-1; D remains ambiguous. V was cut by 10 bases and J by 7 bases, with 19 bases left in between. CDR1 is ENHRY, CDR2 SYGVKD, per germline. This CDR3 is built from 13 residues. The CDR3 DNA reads TGTGCCACCCGCACCGGCGGCCGGGGTGAAGCTTTCTTT. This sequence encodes CATRTGGRGEAFF.

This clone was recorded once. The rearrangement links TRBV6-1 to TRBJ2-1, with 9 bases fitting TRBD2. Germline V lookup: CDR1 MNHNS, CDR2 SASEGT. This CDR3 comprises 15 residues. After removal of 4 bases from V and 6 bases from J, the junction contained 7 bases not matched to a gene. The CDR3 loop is CASSVSGSSSNEQFF. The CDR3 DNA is TGTGCCAGCAGTGTTAGCGGGAGTTCTAGCAATGAGCAGTTCTTC.

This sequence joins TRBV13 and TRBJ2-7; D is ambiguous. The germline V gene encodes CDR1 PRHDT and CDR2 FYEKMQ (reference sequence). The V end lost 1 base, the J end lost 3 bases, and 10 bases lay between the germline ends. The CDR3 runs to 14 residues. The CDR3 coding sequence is TGTGCCAGCAGCTTAGCTCAAGGCAACTACGAGCAGTACGTC. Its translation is CASSLAQGNYEQYV.

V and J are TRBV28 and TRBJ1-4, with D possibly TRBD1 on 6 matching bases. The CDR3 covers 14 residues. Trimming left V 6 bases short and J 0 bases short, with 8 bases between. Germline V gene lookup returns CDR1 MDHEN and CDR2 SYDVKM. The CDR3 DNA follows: TGTGCCAGCAGGACAGGCGCAACTAATGAAAAACTGTTTTTT. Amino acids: CASRTGATNEKLFF.

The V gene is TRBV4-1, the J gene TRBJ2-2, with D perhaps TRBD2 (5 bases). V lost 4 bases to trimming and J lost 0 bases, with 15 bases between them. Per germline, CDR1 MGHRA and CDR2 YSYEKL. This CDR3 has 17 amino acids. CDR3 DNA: TGCGCCAGCAGCCCTCACCGGACTTCCTCGAACACCGGGGAGCTGTTTTTT. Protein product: CASSPHRTSSNTGELFF.

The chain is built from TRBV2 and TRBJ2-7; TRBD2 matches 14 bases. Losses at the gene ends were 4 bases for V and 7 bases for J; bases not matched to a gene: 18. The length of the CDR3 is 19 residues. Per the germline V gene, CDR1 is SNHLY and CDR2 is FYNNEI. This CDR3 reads CASSGSGTSGSSKPGEQYV. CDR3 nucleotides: TGTGCCAGCAGTGGATCCGGGACTAGCGGGAGTTCCAAACCGGGGGAGCAGTACGTC.

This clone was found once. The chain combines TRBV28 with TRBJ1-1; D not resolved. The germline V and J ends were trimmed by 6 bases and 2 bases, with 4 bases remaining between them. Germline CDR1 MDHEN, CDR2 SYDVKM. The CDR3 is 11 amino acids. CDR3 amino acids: CASSPNTEAFF. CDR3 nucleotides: TGTGCCAGCAGCCCTAACACTGAAGCTTTCTTT.

The CDR3 sequence is CASRLSGGFYNEQFF. The CDR3 DNA follows: TGTGCCAGCAGACTTAGCGGGGGCTTCTACAATGAGCAGTTCTTC. The V gene is TRBV6-6, the J gene TRBJ2-1; 9 bases are a match to TRBD2. The CDR3 covers 15 residues. Germline-derived CDR1 and CDR2 are MNHNY and SVGAGI (reference sequence). Germline trimming cut 6 bases from V and 3 bases from J; bases unmatched to any gene: 6.

CDR3 amino acids: CASSPRQGAGYGYTF. The CDR3 region has the DNA TGTGCCAGCAGTCCGAGACAGGGGGCAGGCTATGGCTACACCTTC. This chain joins TRBV27 and TRBJ1-2; TRBD1 agrees at 10 bases. Germline V gives CDR1 MNHEY, CDR2 SMNVEV (reference sequence). The CDR3 contains 15 residues. The trim removed 5 bases at V and 4 bases at J, leaving 7 bases unmatched.

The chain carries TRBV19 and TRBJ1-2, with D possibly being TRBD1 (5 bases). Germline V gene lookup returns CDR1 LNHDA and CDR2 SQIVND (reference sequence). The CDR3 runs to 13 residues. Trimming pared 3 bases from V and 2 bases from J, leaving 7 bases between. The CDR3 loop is CASSMTANYGYTF. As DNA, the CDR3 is TGTGCCAGTAGTATGACAGCGAACTATGGCTACACCTTC.

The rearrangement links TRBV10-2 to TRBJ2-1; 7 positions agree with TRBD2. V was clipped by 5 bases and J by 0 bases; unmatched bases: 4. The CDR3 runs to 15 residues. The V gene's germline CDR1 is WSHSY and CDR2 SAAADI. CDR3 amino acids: CASSSGVSSYNEQFF. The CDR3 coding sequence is TGCGCCAGCAGTAGCGGGGTAAGCTCCTACAATGAGCAGTTCTTC.

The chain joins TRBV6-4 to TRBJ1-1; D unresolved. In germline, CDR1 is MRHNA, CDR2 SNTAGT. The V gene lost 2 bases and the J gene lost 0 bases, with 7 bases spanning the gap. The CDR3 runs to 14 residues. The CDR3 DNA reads TGTGCCAGCAGTGACGACGGGATGAACACTGAAGCTTTCTTT. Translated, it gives CASSDDGMNTEAFF.

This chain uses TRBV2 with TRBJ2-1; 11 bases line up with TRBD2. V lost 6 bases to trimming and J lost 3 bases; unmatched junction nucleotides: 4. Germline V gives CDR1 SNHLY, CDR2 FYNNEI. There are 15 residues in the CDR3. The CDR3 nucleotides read TGTGCCAGCAGGGCCGGGACTAGCGGCTACAATGAGCAGTTCTTC. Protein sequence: CASRAGTSGYNEQFF.

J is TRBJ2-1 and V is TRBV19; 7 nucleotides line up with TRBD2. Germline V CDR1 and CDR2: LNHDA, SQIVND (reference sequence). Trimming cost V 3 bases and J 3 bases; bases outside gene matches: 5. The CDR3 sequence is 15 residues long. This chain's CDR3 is CASSIGGGNYNEQFF. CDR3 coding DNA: TGTGCCAGTAGTATTGGGGGGGGGAACTACAATGAGCAGTTCTTC.

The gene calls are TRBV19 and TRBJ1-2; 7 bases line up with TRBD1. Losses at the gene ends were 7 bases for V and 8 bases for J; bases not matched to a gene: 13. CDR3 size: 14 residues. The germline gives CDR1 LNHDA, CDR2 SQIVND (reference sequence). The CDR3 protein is CASKGDSDYFGYTF. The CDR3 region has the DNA TGTGCCAGTAAGGGGGACAGTGACTATTTCGGCTACACCTTC.

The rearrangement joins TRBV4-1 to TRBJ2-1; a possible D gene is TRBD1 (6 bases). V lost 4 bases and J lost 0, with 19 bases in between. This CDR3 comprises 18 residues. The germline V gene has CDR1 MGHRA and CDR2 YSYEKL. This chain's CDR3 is CASSPRYRDTDSYNEQFF. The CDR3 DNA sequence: TGCGCCAGCAGCCCTAGATATCGGGACACCGACTCCTACAATGAGCAGTTCTTC.